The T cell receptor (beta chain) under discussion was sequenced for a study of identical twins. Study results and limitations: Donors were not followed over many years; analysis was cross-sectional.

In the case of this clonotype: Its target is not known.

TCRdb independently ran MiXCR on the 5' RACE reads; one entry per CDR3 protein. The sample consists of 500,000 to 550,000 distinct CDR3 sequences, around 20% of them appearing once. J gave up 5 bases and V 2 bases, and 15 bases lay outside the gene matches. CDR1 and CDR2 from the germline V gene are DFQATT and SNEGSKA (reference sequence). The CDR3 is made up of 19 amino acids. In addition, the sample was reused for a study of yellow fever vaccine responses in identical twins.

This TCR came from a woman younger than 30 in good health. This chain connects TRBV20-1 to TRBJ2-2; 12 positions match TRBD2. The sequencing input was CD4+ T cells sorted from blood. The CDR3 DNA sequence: TGCAGTGCTAGAATCCCCCGGGCTAGCGGGGGGGCAGGGACCGGGGAGCTGTTTTTT. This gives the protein CSARIPRASGGAGTGELFF.